This T cell receptor beta chain was identified in a study of spatial heterogeneity in lung cancer (dated by TCRdb to about 2019). Regarding the complete study: Donors were under 95 patients with early-stage, untreated non-small cell lung cancer from the lung TRACERx cohort. Follow-up PBMC samples were sequenced whenever the samples were available, and the median time to follow-up was two to three years after resection. Beta-chain transcripts were consistently detected in greater numbers than alpha-chain transcripts, which likely reflected higher beta-chain transcript abundance. In the raw uncorrected reads, each unique combination of TCR and UMI appeared on average more than ten times. The study quantitatively compared TCR alpha and beta repertoires across multiple tumor regions, matched nontumor lung and blood in non-small cell lung cancer. Nonsynonymous mutation counts, determined by whole-exome sequencing of tumor tissue, were related to features of the TCR repertoire. At surgery, both alpha and beta chains were TCR-sequenced in 200 to 250 tumor regions, fewer than 65 matched nontumor lung samples and a few dozen PBMC samples.

The CDR3 numbers 15 residues from cysteine through phenylalanine. The retained sequence is limited to the CDR3, 45 bases, with the frame set at the first base. Reading the germline V gene gives CDR1 SGHTA and CDR2 FQGNSA. V is shortened by 0 bases, J by 1 base, and the region joining them spans 9 bases. The sample's time point label, decoded: blood at routine non-recurrence follow-up after resection. Without any cell sorting, TCR sequencing was performed on whole RNA extracted either from tumor and nontumor lung tissue or from cryopreserved PBMC samples. Only patients for whom sufficient RNA was available from at least two tumor regions were selected for TCR sequencing. Overall study outcomes, separate from this receptor: Ubiquitous expanded tumor TCRs showed up in blood more often at tumor resection than at routine follow-up. Comparisons of baseline and follow-up blood repertoires included only approximately 14 patients. Confirming at a functional level the hypothesis that regional TCRs recognize regional mutations was considered to require additional single-cell paired TCR alpha and beta sequencing.

The method was 5' RACE. The sequencer was a NextSeq 500. In the TCR library protocol, a unique molecular identifier was attached to each TCR cDNA molecule so that PCR and sequencing errors could be corrected. For the original study's pipeline: TCR identification, UMI-based error correction and CDR3 extraction were performed with Decombinator tools. Expanded TCRs were defined as those above a frequency of 2 per 1,000, corresponding to the top 1% of the tumor frequency distribution. Renyi diversity was calculated using the R vegan package after each repertoire was subsampled 100 times to 5,000 TCRs. CDR3 similarity networks were constructed using string-kernel similarity of amino acid triplets, with links drawn between CDR3s whose pairwise similarity was above 0.82. The public reads were reprocessed in TCRdb via fastp at Q25 and MiXCR, keeping in-frame beta chains. CDR3 protein duplicates are merged, each entry listing the most common genes and DNA. TCRdb assigned the V and J calls; the authors' analysis was not used. Counted in this sample were 45,000 to 50,000 distinct CDR3 sequences; approximately 12% of them appeared once. Of the sample, roughly 32% falls within the top ten clones.

This clonotype was seen repeatedly, ten times or more. No cognate antigen has been identified for it. Per-base qualities were not stored, and no clone one base away is much larger. The clonotype was recovered from a male donor with early-stage non-small cell lung cancer. Source: PBMCs, taken at follow-up. The sequence links TRBV7-2 to TRBJ1-1; the D gene is unclear. At the DNA level, the sequence is TGTGCCAGCAGCTTAGCCGTTAATACGAACACTGAAGCTTTCTTT. Its coded protein is CASSLAVNTNTEAFF.